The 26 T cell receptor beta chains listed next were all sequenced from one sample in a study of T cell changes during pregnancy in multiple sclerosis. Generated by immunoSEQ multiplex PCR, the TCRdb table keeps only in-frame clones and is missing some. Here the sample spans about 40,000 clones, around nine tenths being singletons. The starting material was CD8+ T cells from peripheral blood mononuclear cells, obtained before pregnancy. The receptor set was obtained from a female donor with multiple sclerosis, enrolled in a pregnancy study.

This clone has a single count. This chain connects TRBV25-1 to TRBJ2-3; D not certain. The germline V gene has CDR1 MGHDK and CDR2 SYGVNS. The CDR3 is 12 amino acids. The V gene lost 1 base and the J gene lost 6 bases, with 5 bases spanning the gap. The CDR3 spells CASSESSDTQYF. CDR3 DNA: TGTGCCAGCAGTGAATCTTCCGATACGCAGTATTTT.

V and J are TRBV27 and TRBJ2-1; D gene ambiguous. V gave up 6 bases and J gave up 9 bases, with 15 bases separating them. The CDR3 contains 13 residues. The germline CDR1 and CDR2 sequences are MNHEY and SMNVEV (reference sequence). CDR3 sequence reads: CASSQNYVGEQFF. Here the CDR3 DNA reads TGTGCCAGCAGCCAGAACTACGTCGGTGAGCAGTTCTTC.

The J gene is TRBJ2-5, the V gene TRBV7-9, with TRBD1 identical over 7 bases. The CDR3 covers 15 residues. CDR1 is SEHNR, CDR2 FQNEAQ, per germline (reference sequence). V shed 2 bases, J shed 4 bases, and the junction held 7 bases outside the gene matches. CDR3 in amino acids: CASSLTGTALETQYF. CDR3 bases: TGTGCCAGCAGCTTAACCGGGACAGCTTTAGAGACCCAGTACTTC.

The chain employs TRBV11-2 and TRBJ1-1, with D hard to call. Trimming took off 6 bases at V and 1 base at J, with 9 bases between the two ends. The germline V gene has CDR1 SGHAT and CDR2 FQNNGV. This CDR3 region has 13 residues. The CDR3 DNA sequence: TGTGCCAGCAGACCCACAGAGAACACTGAAGCTTTCTTT. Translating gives CASRPTENTEAFF.

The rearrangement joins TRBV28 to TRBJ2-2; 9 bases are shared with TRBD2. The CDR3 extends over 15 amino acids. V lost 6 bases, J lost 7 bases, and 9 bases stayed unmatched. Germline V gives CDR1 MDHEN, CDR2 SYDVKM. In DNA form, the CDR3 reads TGTGCCAGCAGCCCCAGGCTAGCGGGACGCGGGGAGCTGTTTTTT. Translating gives CASSPRLAGRGELFF.

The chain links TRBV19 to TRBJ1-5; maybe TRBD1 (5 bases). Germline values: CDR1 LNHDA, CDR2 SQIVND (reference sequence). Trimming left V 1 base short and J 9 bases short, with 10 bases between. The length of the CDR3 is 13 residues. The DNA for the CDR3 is TGTGCCAGTAGTATAGGCAGGGCCGGGCCCCAGCATTTT. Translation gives CASSIGRAGPQHF.

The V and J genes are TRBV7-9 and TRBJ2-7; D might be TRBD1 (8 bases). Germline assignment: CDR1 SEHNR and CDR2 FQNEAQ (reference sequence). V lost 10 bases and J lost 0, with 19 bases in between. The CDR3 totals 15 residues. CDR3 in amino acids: CATRPTGDYSYEQYF. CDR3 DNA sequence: TGTGCCACGAGGCCGACAGGGGACTACTCCTACGAGCAGTACTTC.

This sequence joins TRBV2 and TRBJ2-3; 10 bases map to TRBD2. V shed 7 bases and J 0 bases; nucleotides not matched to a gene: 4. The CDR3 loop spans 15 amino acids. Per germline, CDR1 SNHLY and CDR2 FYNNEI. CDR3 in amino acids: CASKGLAASTDTQYF. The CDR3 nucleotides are TGTGCCAGCAAAGGACTAGCGGCTAGCACAGATACGCAGTATTTT. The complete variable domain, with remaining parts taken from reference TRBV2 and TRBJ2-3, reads EPEVTQTPSHQVTQMGQEVILRCVPISNHLYFYWYRQILGQKVEFLVSFYNNEISEKSEIFDDQFSVERPDGSNFTLKIRSTKLEDSAMYFCASKGLAASTDTQYFGPGTRLTVL.

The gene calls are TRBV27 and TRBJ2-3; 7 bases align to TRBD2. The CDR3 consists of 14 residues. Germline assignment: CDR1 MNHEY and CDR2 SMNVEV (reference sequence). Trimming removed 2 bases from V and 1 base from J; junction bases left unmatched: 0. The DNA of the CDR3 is TGTGCCAGCAGTTTAGGGGGGGGCACAGATACGCAGTATTTT. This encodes CASSLGGGTDTQYF.

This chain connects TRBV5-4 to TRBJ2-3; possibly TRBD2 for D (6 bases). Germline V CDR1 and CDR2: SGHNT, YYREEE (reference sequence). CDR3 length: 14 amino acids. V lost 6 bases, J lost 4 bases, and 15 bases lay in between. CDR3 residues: CASTLGGSSDTQYF. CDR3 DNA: TGTGCCAGCACCCTCGGGGGAAGTTCAGATACGCAGTATTTT.

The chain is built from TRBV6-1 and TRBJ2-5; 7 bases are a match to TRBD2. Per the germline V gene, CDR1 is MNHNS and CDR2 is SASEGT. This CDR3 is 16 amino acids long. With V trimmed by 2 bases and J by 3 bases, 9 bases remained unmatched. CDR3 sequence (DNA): TGTGCCAGCAGTGAAAAACCGCGGCTAGCGGAAGAGACCCAGTACTTC. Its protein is CASSEKPRLAEETQYF.

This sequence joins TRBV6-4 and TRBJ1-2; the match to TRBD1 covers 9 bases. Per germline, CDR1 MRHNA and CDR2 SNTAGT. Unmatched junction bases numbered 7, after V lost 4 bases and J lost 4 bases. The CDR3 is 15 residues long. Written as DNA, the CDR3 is TGTGCCAGCAGTGGAGACAGGGGGATTTCCTATGGCTACACCTTC. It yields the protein CASSGDRGISYGYTF.

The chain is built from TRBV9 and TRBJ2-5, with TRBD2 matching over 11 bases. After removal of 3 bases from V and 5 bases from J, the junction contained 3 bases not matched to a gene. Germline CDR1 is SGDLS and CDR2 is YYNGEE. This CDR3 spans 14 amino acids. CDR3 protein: CASSDSGRGETQYF. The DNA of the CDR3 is TGTGCCAGCAGCGATAGCGGGAGGGGGGAGACCCAGTACTTC. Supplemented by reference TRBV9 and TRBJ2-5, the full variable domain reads DSGVTQTPKHLITATGQRVTLRCSPRSGDLSVYWYQQSLDQGLQFLIQYYNGEERAKGNILERFSAQQFPDLHSELNLSSLELGDSALYFCASSDSGRGETQYFGPGTRLLVL.

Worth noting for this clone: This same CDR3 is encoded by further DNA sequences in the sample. As DNA, the CDR3 is TGTGCCACCAGCAGGGACAGGGGGACCGGGGAGCTGTTTTTT. Encoded protein: CATSRDRGTGELFF. The chain has TRBV15 and TRBJ2-2; 10 nucleotides agree with TRBD1. The CDR3 totals 14 residues. CDR1 LNHNV and CDR2 YYDKDF come from the germline V gene (reference sequence). V trimming: 3 bases; J trimming: 5 bases; junction bases outside the gene matches: 0.

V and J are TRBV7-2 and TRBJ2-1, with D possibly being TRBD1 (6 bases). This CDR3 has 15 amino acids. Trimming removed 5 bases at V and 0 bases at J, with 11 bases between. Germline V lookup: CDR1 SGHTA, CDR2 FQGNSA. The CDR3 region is CASSLGASSYNEQFF. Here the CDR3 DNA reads TGTGCCAGCAGCCTGGGGGCTAGCTCCTACAATGAGCAGTTCTTC.

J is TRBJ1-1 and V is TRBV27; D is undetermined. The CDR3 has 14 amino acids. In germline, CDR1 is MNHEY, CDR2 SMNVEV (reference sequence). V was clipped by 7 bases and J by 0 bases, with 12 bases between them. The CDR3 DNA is TGTGCCAGCACCCCTGACACGTTGAACACTGAAGCTTTCTTT. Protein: CASTPDTLNTEAFF.

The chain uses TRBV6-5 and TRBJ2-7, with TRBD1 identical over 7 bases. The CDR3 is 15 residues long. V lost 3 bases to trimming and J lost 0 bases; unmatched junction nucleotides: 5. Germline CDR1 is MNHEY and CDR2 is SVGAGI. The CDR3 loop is CASSYTGTDSYEQYF. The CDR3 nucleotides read TGTGCCAGCAGTTATACCGGGACAGACTCCTACGAGCAGTACTTC.

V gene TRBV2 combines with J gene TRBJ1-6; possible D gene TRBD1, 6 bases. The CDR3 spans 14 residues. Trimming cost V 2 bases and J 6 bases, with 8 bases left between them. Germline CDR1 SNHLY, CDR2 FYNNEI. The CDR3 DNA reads TGTGCCAGCAGTGAAACACAGGGTAATTCACCCCTCCACTTT. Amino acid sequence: CASSETQGNSPLHF.

The CDR3 nucleotides read TGTGCCACCAGCAGAGATCGTGGGCCTCCCACAGATACGCAGTATTTT. As protein: CATSRDRGPPTDTQYF. The chain links TRBV15 to TRBJ2-3, with D uncertain. Germline CDR1 LNHNV, CDR2 YYDKDF (reference sequence). Trimming pared 0 bases from V and 2 bases from J, leaving 12 bases between. The CDR3 is 16 amino acids.

CDR3 protein: CSVPGTGTLRYGYTF. CDR3 in DNA: TGCAGCGTCCCCGGGACAGGCACCCTTCGCTATGGCTACACCTTC. The chain combines TRBV29-1 with TRBJ1-2; TRBD1 matches at 8 bases. The CDR3 is 15 residues long. Trimming at V came to 6 bases and at J to 4 bases, leaving 13 bases not matched to a gene. CDR1 is SQVTM and CDR2 is ANQGSEA in the germline V gene. The variable domain in full, completed from reference TRBV29-1 and TRBJ1-2, reads SAVISQKPSRDICQRGTSLTIQCQVDSQVTMMFWYRQQPGQSLTLIATANQGSEATYESGFVIDKFPISRPNLTFSTLTVSNMSPEDSSIYLCSVPGTGTLRYGYTFGSGTRLTVV.

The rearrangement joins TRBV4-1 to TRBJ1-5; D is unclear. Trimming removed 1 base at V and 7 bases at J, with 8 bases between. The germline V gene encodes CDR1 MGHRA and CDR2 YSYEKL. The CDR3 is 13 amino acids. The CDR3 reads CASSQVDLQPQHF. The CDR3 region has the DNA TGCGCCAGCAGCCAAGTAGATCTGCAGCCCCAGCATTTT.

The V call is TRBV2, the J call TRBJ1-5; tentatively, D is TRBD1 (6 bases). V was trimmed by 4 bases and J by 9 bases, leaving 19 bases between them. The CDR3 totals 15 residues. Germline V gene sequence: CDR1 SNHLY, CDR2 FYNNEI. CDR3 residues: CASSGSLGGPGPQHF. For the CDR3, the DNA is TGTGCCAGCAGTGGGTCGTTGGGGGGGCCCGGGCCCCAGCATTTT.

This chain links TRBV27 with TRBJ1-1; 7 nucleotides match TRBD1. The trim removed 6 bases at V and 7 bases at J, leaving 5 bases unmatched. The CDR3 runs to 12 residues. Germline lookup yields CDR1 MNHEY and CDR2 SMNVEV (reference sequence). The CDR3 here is CASRQQGNEAFF. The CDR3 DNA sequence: TGTGCCAGCAGACAACAGGGGAATGAAGCTTTCTTT.

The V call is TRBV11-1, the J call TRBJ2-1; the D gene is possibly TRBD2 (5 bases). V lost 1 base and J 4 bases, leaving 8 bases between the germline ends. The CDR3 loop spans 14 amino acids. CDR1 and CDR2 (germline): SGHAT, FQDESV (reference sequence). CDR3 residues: CASSLGTSYNEQFF. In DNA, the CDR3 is TGTGCCAGCAGCTTAGGCACTAGTTACAATGAGCAGTTCTTC. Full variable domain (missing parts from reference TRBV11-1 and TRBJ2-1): EAEVAQSPRYKITEKSQAVAFWCDPISGHATLYWYRQILGQGPELLVQFQDESVVDDSQLPKDRFSAERLKGVDSTLKIQPAELGDSAMYLCASSLGTSYNEQFFGPGTRLTVL.

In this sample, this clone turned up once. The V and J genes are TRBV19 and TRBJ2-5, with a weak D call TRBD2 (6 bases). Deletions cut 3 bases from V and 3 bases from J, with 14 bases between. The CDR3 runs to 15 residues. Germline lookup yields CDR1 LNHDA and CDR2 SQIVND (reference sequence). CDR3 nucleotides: TGTGCCAGTAGTATCTCCTCAGCGGGTGAAGAGACCCAGTACTTC. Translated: CASSISSAGEETQYF.

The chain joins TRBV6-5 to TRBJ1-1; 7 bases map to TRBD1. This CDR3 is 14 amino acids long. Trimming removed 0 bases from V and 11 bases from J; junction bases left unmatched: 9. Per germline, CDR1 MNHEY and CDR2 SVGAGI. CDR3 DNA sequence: TGTGCCAGCAGTTACTCGAGCCCCACAGGGGATGCTTTCTTT. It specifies CASSYSSPTGDAFF.